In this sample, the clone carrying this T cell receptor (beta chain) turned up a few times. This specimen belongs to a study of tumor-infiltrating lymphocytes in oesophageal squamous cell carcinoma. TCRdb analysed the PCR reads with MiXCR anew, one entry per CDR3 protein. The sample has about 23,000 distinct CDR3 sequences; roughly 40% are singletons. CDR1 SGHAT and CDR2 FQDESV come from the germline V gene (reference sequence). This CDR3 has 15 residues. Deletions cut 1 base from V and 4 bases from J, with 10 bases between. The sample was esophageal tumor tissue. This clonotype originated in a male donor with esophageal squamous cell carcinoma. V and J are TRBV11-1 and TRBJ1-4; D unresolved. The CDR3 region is CASSLGRRDNEKLFF. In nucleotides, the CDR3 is TGTGCCAGCAGCTTAGGCAGACGGGATAATGAAAAACTGTTTTTT.